This entry concerns a single TCR beta chain. The specificity of this receptor is unknown. Per-base qualities were not stored, and no clone one base away is much larger. Whole blood was collected in K2EDTA tubes by collaborating institutions according to the institutions' own protocols. For TCRbeta analysis, collaborators shipped samples in one of three forms: frozen whole blood, isolated PBMCs, or DNA extracted from either of those sample types. The data belong to a study of blood T cell repertoires in COVID-19 (dated by TCRdb to between 2020 and 2021). At the level of the whole study: Collaborator samples came from the United States, Italy and Spain and covered acute and convalescent phases of COVID-19. The prospective study material was composed of cDNA or gDNA derived from T cells, B-cell-depleted T cells, or PBMCs. Deeply sampled blood TCRbeta repertoires from subjects exposed to, actively infected with, or recovered from COVID-19 were included in the dataset. The repertoires were released in a freely available public database intended as a resource for research on the immune response to SARS-CoV-2. Samples came from the ongoing ImmuneRACE study (first 160 participants) plus 1,254 subjects from 6 global collaborators. A de-identified subject ID, COVID-19 status, age in years and sex were almost always included in the sample metadata. HLA class I and class II types, where available, came from metadata supplied by the sample provider rather than from assay-based typing. Results the study describes overall, beyond this receptor: How much clinical and demographic metadata was included differed by source and by participant, and the metadata was provided uncurated.

TCRbeta CDR3 regions were amplified from genomic DNA by means of the immunoSEQ Assay, a bias-controlled multiplex PCR. The authors' analysis ran thus. The number of nucleated cells in each sample was estimated from the amplification of reference gene primers within the assay. To quantify the absolute abundance of each unique TCRbeta CDR3 rearrangement, sequence reads were collapsed and filtered. For each sample, productive Simpson clonality was calculated as the square root of Simpson's diversity index over productive rearrangements. The table was pulled from immuneACCESS by TCRdb, which kept in-frame rearrangements only. Such tables lose some clones; where checked, under half of the loss comes from unresolved V genes, and the rest has no known cause. That table is the source of V, J and clone size, and D and trimming were worked out from the DNA. The sample contains 35,000 to 40,000 clones, roughly 88% of them found a single time. Around 10% of the sample comes from the top ten.

Based on the germline V gene, the CDR1 and CDR2 sequences are SGDLS and YYNGEE. Deletion took 0 bases off V and 1 base off J, with a span of 7 bases between the germline ends. CDR3 length: 14 amino acids, cysteine to phenylalanine. The entry retains the CDR3 DNA only, 42 bases that are in frame from base 1. The rearranged chain carries TRBV9 and TRBJ1-2, with no confident D gene call. The clonotype comes from a man aged 70 or older with acute or convalescent COVID-19. The source material was peripheral blood. The CDR3 region: CASSVVDNNYGYTF. The DNA sequence is as follows: TGTGCCAGCAGCGTAGTAGACAATAACTATGGCTACACCTTC.